Listed below are T cell receptor beta chains from one sample, sequenced in a study of blood T cell repertoires in COVID-19. The repertoire was sequenced with immunoSEQ multiplex PCR; TCRdb's copy has only in-frame clones and lacks some. Of about 240,000 clones in the sample, about four fifths were seen once. Sequencing was done on a sample of peripheral blood. The receptors were gathered from a woman aged 80 or over with acute or convalescent COVID-19. Both conserved end residues are part of each CDR3. D genes are given only for firm matches.

V gene	J gene	D gene	CDR3 protein	CDR3 DNA
TRBV5-1	TRBJ2-2	.	CASSPVRGNTGELFF	TGCGCCAGCAGCCCCGTCCGGGGGAACACCGGGGAGCTGTTTTTT
TRBV28	TRBJ1-3	.	CASRLAGPGNTIYF	TGTGCCAGCAGGCTAGCAGGACCAGGAAACACCATATATTTT
TRBV7-9	TRBJ1-5	TRBD1	CASSGGTGLGPQHF	TGTGCCAGCAGCGGCGGGACAGGTTTGGGGCCCCAGCATTTT
TRBV30	TRBJ2-3	TRBD2	CAWSPAGGGITDTQYF	TGTGCCTGGAGCCCCGCGGGAGGGGGGATCACAGATACGCAGTATTTT
TRBV19	TRBJ2-2	TRBD2	CASSIGSGGANTGELFF	TGTGCCAGTAGTATAGGGAGCGGGGGGGCGAACACCGGGGAGCTGTTTTTT
TRBV10-3	TRBJ2-3	TRBD1	CATHRAGGETDTQYF	TGTGCCACCCACCGGGCAGGGGGCGAAACAGATACGCAGTATTTT
TRBV2	TRBJ2-7	.	CASSGQLGKEQYF	TGTGCCAGCAGTGGACAGTTGGGGAAGGAGCAGTACTTC
TRBV6-6	TRBJ1-2	.	CASSYSGREGYTF	TGTGCCAGCAGTTACTCGGGTAGGGAGGGCTACACCTTC
TRBV4-1	TRBJ2-3	.	CASSQAPGFLTDTQYF	TGCGCCAGCAGCCAAGCCCCCGGGTTCCTCACAGATACGCAGTATTTT
TRBV7-6	TRBJ1-4	.	CASSLGLGDGEKLFF	TGTGCCAGCAGCTTGGGACTCGGTGACGGGGAAAAACTGTTTTTT
TRBV5-4	TRBJ2-3	TRBD2	CASSSGGLAGGTPDTQYF	TGTGCCAGCAGCTCCGGGGGACTAGCGGGGGGCACGCCAGATACGCAGTATTTT
TRBV5-1	TRBJ2-6	.	CASSRSGANVLTF	TGCGCCAGCAGCCGCTCTGGGGCCAACGTCCTGACTTTC
TRBV27	TRBJ2-2	TRBD1	CASRDRAWTGELFF	TGTGCCAGCAGAGACAGGGCCTGGACCGGGGAGCTGTTTTTT
TRBV6-5	TRBJ2-3	TRBD2	CASSTSGTTTDTQYF	TGTGCCAGCAGTACTTCCGGGACTACGACAGATACGCAGTATTTT
TRBV6-1	TRBJ2-3	.	CASSEARREGYF	TGTGCCAGCAGTGAAGCCCGGCGAGAGGGGTATTTT
TRBV6-5	TRBJ2-3	TRBD2	CASDLAGGYTDTQYF	TGTGCCAGCGACCTAGCGGGGGGGTACACAGATACGCAGTATTTT
TRBV2	TRBJ1-6	TRBD1	CASSRDRAPGNSPLHF	TGTGCCAGCAGTCGGGACAGGGCCCCTGGAAATTCACCCCTCCACTTT
TRBV5-6	TRBJ2-2	TRBD1	CASSYGQVLTGELFF	TGTGCCAGCAGCTATGGACAGGTGCTCACCGGGGAGCTGTTTTTT
TRBV6-1	TRBJ1-2	.	CASSETGIYGYTF	TGTGCCAGCAGTGAAACAGGAATCTATGGCTACACCTTC
TRBV11-3	TRBJ2-2	.	CASSLVYGGNTGELFF	TGTGCCAGCAGCTTAGTCTACGGAGGGAACACCGGGGAGCTGTTTTTT
TRBV4-1	TRBJ2-3	.	CASSLGASTDTQYF	TGCGCCAGCAGCCTCGGAGCTAGCACAGATACGCAGTATTTT
TRBV5-1	TRBJ2-6	.	CASSLGSSGANVLTF	TGCGCCAGCAGCCTCGGGTCCTCTGGGGCCAACGTCCTGACTTTC
TRBV6-5	TRBJ2-3	TRBD1	CATDRVEDTQYF	TGTGCCACCGACAGGGTGGAAGATACGCAGTATTTT
TRBV30	TRBJ2-3	TRBD2	CAWTARLAGGLTDTQYF	TGTGCCTGGACCGCCCGATTAGCGGGGGGGCTCACAGATACGCAGTATTTT